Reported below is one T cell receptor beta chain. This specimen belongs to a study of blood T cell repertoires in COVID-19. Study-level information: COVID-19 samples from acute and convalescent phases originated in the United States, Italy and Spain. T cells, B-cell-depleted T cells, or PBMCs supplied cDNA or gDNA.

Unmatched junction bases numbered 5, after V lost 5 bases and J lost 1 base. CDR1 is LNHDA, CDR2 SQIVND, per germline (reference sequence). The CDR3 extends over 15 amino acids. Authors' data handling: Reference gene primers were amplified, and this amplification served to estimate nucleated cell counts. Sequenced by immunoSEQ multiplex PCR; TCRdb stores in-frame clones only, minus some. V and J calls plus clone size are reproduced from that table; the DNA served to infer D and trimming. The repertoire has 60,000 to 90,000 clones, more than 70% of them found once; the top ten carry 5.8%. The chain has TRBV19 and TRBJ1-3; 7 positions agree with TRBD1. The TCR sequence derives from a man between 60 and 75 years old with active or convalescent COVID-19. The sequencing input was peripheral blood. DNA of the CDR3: TGTGCCAGTAGTGTCTTGACAGGGTCTGGAAACACCATATATTTT. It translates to CASSVLTGSGNTIYF.